This T cell receptor (beta chain) comes out of a study of blood T cell repertoires in COVID-19. Study processing details: Amplification of reference gene primers was used by the study to estimate nucleated cell counts. TCRdb keeps only in-frame clones here, not all; method: immunoSEQ multiplex PCR. V, J and clone size derive from that table, while D and trimming were established from the DNA sequence. This sample has over 110,000 clones, with around nine tenths found just once. In germline, CDR1 is MGHRA, CDR2 YSYEKL. V was cut by 4 bases and J by 6 bases, with 12 bases left in between. The CDR3 extends over 13 amino acids.

The clonotype originates from a woman in her forties or fifties with acute or convalescent COVID-19. The J gene is TRBJ2-5, the V gene TRBV4-1, with D possibly TRBD1 on 6 matching bases. Input material: peripheral blood. Here the CDR3 reads CASSLTGEQTQYF. The CDR3 DNA sequence: TGCGCCAGCAGCCTGACAGGTGAACAGACCCAGTACTTC.